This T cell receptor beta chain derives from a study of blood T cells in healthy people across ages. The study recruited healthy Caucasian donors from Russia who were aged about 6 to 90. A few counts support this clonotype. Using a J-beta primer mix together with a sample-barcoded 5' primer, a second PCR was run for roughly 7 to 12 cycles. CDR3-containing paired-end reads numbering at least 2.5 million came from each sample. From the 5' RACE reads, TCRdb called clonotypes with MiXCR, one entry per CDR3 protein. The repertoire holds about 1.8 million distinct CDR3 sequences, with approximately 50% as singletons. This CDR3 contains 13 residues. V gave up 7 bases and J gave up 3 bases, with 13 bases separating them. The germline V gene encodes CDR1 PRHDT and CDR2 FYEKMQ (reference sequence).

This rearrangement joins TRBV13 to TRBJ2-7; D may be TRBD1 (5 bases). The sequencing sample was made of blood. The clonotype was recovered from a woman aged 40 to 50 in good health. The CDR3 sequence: CASKGATDYEQYF. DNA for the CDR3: TGTGCCAGCAAAGGCGCGACAGACTACGAGCAGTACTTC. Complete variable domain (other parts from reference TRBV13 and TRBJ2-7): AAGVIQSPRHLIKEKRETATLKCYPIPRHDTVYWYQQGPGQDPQFLISFYEKMQSDKGSIPDRFSAQQFSDYHSELNMSSLELGDSALYFCASKGATDYEQYFGPGTRLTVT.